This T cell receptor (beta chain) derives from a study of blood T cell repertoires in COVID-19. Trimming took 3 bases from V and 4 from J, leaving 13 bases between them. From germline, CDR1 is LNHDA and CDR2 SQIVND (reference sequence). This CDR3 is built from 15 residues. Assay used: immunoSEQ multiplex PCR; TCRdb lists only in-frame clones, some missing. There are about 130,000 clones in the sample; roughly 80% occur only once, and 9.2% lies in the top ten. Everyone who took part was about 18 to 90 years old, and they came from 24 US areas. Cohorts were assigned according to the clinical history that participants reported.

This receptor was taken from a man in his fifties or sixties who had recovered from COVID-19. The V gene is TRBV19, the J gene TRBJ1-5; D perhaps matches TRBD1 (5 bases). The specimen sequenced was PBMCs or T cells enriched from blood (not recorded which). CDR3 sequence (DNA): TGTGCCAGTAGTATTTTGGCAGGGCCTAATCAGCCCCAGCATTTT. Translation gives CASSILAGPNQPQHF.